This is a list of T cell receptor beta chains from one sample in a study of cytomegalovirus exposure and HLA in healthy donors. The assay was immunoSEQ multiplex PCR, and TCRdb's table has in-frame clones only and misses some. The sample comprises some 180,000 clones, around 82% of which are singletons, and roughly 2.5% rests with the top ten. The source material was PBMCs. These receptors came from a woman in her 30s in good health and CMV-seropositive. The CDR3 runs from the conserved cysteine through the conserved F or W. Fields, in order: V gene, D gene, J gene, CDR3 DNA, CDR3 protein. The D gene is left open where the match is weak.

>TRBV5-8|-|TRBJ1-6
TGTGCCAGCAGCCTCCAGGGTTCGCCCCTTTCACCCCTCCACTTT
CASSLQGSPLSPLHF
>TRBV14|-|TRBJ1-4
TGTGCCAGCAGCCATAGAATCAGGGGCGATGAAAAACTGTTTTTT
CASSHRIRGDEKLFF
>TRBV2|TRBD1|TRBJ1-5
TGTGCCAGTCAGACAGGGAATCAGCCCCAGCATTTT
CASQTGNQPQHF
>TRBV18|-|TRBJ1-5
TGTGCCAGCTCACGCGGCAGTGAACAGCCCCAGCATTTT
CASSRGSEQPQHF
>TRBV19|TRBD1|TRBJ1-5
TGTGCCAGTAGTCCAGGGGGGAGCAATCAGCCCCAGCATTTT
CASSPGGSNQPQHF
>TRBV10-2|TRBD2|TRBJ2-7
TGCGCCAGCAGTGACAGATCCGGGAGGGGGACCTTTCCCTACGAGCAGTACTTC
CASSDRSGRGTFPYEQYF
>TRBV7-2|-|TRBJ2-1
TGTGCCAGCAGCTTAGTCGCGCGGGAGCAGTTCTTC
CASSLVAREQFF
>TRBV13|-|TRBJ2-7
TGTGCCAGCAGCAGAGGGGGAATCTACGAGCAGTACTTC
CASSRGGIYEQYF
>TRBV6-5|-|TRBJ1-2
TGTGCCAGCAGTGAACGGGGTCTCGATGGCTACACCTTC
CASSERGLDGYTF
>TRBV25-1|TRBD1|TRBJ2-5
TGTGCCACTTCGGGTGGGACAGCCTCTCAAGAGACCCAGTACTTC
CATSGGTASQETQYF
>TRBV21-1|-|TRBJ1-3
TGTGCCCCCGACGGGGGGAAAGGGTCTGCAAACACCATATATTTT
CAPDGGKGSANTIYF
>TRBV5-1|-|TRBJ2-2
TGCGCCAGCAGCTTGGCCGACAGGGAGGACACCGGGGAGCTGTTTTTT
CASSLADREDTGELFF
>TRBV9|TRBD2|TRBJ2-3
TGTGCCAGCAGCGTAGGACTAGCGGGGGCGCCGGGGACAGATACGCAGTATTTT
CASSVGLAGAPGTDTQYF